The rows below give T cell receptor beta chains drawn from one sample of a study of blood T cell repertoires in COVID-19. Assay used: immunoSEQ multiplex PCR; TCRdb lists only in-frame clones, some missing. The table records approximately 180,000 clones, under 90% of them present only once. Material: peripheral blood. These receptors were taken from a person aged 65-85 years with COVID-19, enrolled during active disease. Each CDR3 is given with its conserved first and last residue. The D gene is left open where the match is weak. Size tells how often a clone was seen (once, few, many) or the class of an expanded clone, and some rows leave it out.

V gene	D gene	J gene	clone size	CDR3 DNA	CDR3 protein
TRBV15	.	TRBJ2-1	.	TGTGCCACCAGCTGGTCCGGTGCCTACAATGAGCAGTTCTTC	CATSWSGAYNEQFF
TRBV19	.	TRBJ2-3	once	TGTGCCAGTAGCCCTAGTTTTTGGCTCTCGACCTCAGATACGCAGTATTTT	CASSPSFWLSTSDTQYF
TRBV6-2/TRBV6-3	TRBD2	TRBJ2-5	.	TGTGCCAGCAGTGCGCATAGCGGGGGCTTACAGGGAGAGACCCAGTACTTC	CASSAHSGGLQGETQYF
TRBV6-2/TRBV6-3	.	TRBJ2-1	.	TGTGCCAGCAGTAACTCCAACAATGAGCAGTTCTTC	CASSNSNNEQFF
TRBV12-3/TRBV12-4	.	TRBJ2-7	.	TGTGCCAGCAGTCCACCTTCGGGGGAGCAGTACTTC	CASSPPSGEQYF
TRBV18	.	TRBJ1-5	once	TGTGCCAGCTCACCAATCGGACAGACCAGTAGAAATAGCAATCAGCCCCAGCATTTT	CASSPIGQTSRNSNQPQHF
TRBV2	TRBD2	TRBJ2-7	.	TGTGCCAGCGGTGTGCCTCCAGCGGGGCTGACCTACGAGCAGTACTTC	CASGVPPAGLTYEQYF
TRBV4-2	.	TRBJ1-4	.	TGTGCCAGCAGCCAAAACCAGGGGCCTTCTAATGAAAAACTGTTTTTT	CASSQNQGPSNEKLFF
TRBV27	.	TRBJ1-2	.	TGTGCCAGCATGGACAGCAAAGGGGGCTACACCTTC	CASMDSKGGYTF
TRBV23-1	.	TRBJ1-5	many	TGCGCCAGCAGTCAATCGTCGGGGTGGAATCAGCCCCAGCATTTT	CASSQSSGWNQPQHF
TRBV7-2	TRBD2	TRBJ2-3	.	TGTGCCAGCAGCTTAGGGGGACTAGCAACAGATACGCAGTATTTT	CASSLGGLATDTQYF
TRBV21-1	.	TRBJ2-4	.	TGTGCCAGCAGCAAAAGGGAGGAAAACATTCAGTACTTC	CASSKREENIQYF
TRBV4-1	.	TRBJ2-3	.	TGCGCCAGCAGCCAAGTAGAGCTCAGCACAGATACGCAGTATTTT	CASSQVELSTDTQYF
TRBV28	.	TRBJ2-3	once	TGTGCCAGCAGTTCCCCCTTACAGGGCACAGATACGCAGTATTTT	CASSSPLQGTDTQYF
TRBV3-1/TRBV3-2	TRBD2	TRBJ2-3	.	TGTGCCAGCAGCCGGCGGGGGGGCGCCGACACGCAGTATTTT	CASSRRGGADTQYF
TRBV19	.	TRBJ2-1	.	TGTGCCAGTAGTATCCGGTCTAGGTCCTACAATGAGCAGTTCTTC	CASSIRSRSYNEQFF
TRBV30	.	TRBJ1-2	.	TGTGCCTGGTCCCAAACCCGGGACACCTATGGCTACACCTTC	CAWSQTRDTYGYTF
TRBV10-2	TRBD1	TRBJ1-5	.	TGCGCCAGCAGTGATCCGGAGGGACAGGGCGACCTTTATAGCAATCAGCCCCAGCATTTT	CASSDPEGQGDLYSNQPQHF
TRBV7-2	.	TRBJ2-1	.	TGTGCCAGCAGTCCGGGGGATTCCAATGAGCAGTTCTTC	CASSPGDSNEQFF
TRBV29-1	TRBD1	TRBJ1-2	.	TGCAGCGTTGAAAGGGACAGCGGATATTATGGCTACACCTTC	CSVERDSGYYGYTF
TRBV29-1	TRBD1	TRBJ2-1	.	TGCAGCGTTGTGAAGGGGGCCGAAATCCGAAATGAGCAGTTCTTC	CSVVKGAEIRNEQFF
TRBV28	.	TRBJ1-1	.	TGTGCCAGCAGTATCCCAGGGCCTGGAAAGGTTGAAGCTTTCTTT	CASSIPGPGKVEAFF
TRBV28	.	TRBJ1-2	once	TGTGCCAGCAGTTTACCCGGAGAAACCTCCTATGGCTACACCTTC	CASSLPGETSYGYTF
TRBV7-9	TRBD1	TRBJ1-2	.	TGTGCCAGCAGCTCCGTTGTAGGGACAGGGGGCTTCGTCTACACCTTC	CASSSVVGTGGFVYTF
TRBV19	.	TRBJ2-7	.	TGTGCCAGTAGTGTGGACAAGCCCCCGACCTACGAGCAGTACTTC	CASSVDKPPTYEQYF
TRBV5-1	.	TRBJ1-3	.	TGCGCCAGCAGCCCCGGGACTTCTGGAAACACCATATATTTT	CASSPGTSGNTIYF
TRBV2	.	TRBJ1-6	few	TGTGCCAGCAGTGTAGGGGGGGGGACTATATCTTCACCCCTCCACTTT	CASSVGGGTISSPLHF